The 9 T cell receptor beta chains presented below share a single source sample, sequenced in a study of post-analysis software for immune sequencing data. Unique molecular identifiers had been added to the TCR beta cDNA libraries. One entry per CDR3 protein, called by TCRdb with MiXCR from the PCR reads. Of about 820,000 distinct CDR3 sequences listed, roughly 50% are singletons. No antigens are known for them. Findings of the study overall: Patients had higher frequencies than controls of four to six TRBV segments, including TRBV5-6, TRBV5-1 and TRBV20-1.

Sequencing was performed on blood. Receptors were obtained from a girl under 18 with multiple sclerosis.

V and J are TRBV12-5 and TRBJ2-5, with D tentatively TRBD1 (6 bases). The V end lost 5 bases, the J end lost 7 bases, and 14 bases lay between the germline ends. CDR1 and CDR2 from the germline V gene are LGHNT and FRNRAP. This CDR3 has 13 amino acids. CDR3 DNA: TGTGCTAGTGGTCCAGGACAGACTGGGACCCAGTACTTC. Amino acids: CASGPGQTGTQYF.

The CDR3 nucleotides read TGCAGTGCTAGAGATCCCTCTCCTCGGTGGCGGGAGGGCTCCTACGAGCAGTACTTC. Protein: CSARDPSPRWREGSYEQYF. The chain recombines TRBV20-1 with TRBJ2-7, with 9 positions matching TRBD2. Germline assignment: CDR1 DFQATT and CDR2 SNEGSKA (reference sequence). V trimming: 0 bases; J trimming: 0 bases; junction bases outside the gene matches: 15. The CDR3 has 19 residues.

This clonotype was observed once. The CDR3 is CASSEALGGWETQYF. Written as DNA, the CDR3 is TGTGCCAGCAGTGAAGCGCTGGGGGGGTGGGAGACCCAGTACTTC. V usage is TRBV2 and J usage is TRBJ2-4; TRBD2 matches at 7 bases. The J call may be in error: the DNA end matches TRBJ2-5 better. The germline gives CDR1 SNHLY, CDR2 FYNNEI. This CDR3 contains 15 residues.

This clonotype has a handful of counts. CDR3 in amino acids: CASSLVQGNGYTF. The CDR3 coding sequence is TGTGCCAGCAGCTTAGTACAGGGTAATGGCTACACCTTC. The chain joins TRBV7-2 to TRBJ1-2; D is possibly TRBD1 (6 bases). Looked up from germline, CDR1 is SGHTA and CDR2 is FQGNSA. The V end lost 1 base, the J end lost 6 bases, and 9 bases lay between the germline ends. The CDR3 has 13 amino acids.

This chain links TRBV4-1 with TRBJ2-1; no reliable D call. Between the trimmed V and J ends, which lost 3 bases and 8 bases, there was a span of 11 bases. The germline CDR1 and CDR2 sequences are MGHRA and YSYEKL. The CDR3 spans 13 residues. CDR3 coding DNA: TGCGCCAGCAGCCATTACAGCGTTGATGAGCAGTTCTTC. Its protein product is CASSHYSVDEQFF.

CDR3: CASVAGTGATDTQYF. Here the CDR3 DNA reads TGTGCCAGCGTAGCGGGGACAGGGGCAACAGATACGCAGTATTTT. This rearrangement joins TRBV27 to TRBJ2-3; 10 nucleotides match TRBD1. The CDR3 extends over 15 amino acids. CDR1 MNHEY and CDR2 SMNVEV come from the germline V gene (reference sequence). V was pared by 8 bases and J by 3 bases, with 8 bases of the junction left unmatched.

The table lists this clonotype with a few counts. CDR3 bases: TGCAGCGTAGGACAGGGGGCGAATGGCTACACCTTC. Translating gives CSVGQGANGYTF. The J gene is TRBJ1-2, the V gene TRBV29-1, with 11 positions matching TRBD1. Germline V gene data show CDR1 as SQVTM and CDR2 as ANQGSEA. This CDR3 spans 12 amino acids. J gave up 6 bases and V 6 bases, and 3 bases lay outside the gene matches.

This clonotype has a handful of counts. The rearrangement joins TRBV7-9 to TRBJ1-1; D is unclear. Germline lookup yields CDR1 SEHNR and CDR2 FQNEAQ (reference sequence). The CDR3 is 13 amino acids. The V end lost 2 bases, the J end lost 8 bases, and 12 bases lay between the germline ends. CDR3 sequence (DNA): TGTGCCAGCAGCTTATCCCCATGTGAGGAAGCTTTCTTT. Translating gives CASSLSPCEEAFF.

Only a few counts were recorded for this clonotype. The gene calls are TRBV20-1 and TRBJ2-1; 9 nucleotides agree with TRBD1. The ends lost 1 base at V and 5 bases at J; junction bases unmatched: 6. The length of the CDR3 is 15 residues. The germline V gene encodes CDR1 DFQATT and CDR2 SNEGSKA (reference sequence). Here the CDR3 reads CSARVGQGFNNEQFF. CDR3 nucleotides: TGCAGTGCTAGAGTAGGACAGGGGTTCAACAATGAGCAGTTCTTC.